These 30 T cell receptor beta chains were all obtained from the same sample, sequenced in a study of blood T cells in healthy people across ages. Primers used in a second PCR of roughly 7 to 12 cycles were a sample-barcoded 5' primer and a J-beta primer mix. MiXCR, run by TCRdb on the 5' RACE reads, gives a single entry per CDR3 protein. Of 1.5 million to 2 million distinct CDR3 sequences listed, approximately 50% were seen once; the top ten hold 2% to 2.5%. The specimen sequenced was blood. The receptors stem from a woman in her forties in good health.

Concerning this clonotype: One junction end does not reproduce the germline sequence, and a read error may be involved. CDR3 nucleotides: TGTGCCAGCAGAGAAGGCAGGGTGACCAATGAGCAGTTCTTC. This translates into CASREGRVTNEQFF. The chain joins TRBV6-1 to TRBJ2-1; a possible D gene is TRBD1 (5 bases). Germline V gives CDR1 MNHNS, CDR2 SASEGT. CDR3 length: 14 amino acids.

The chain uses TRBV29-1 and TRBJ2-3; 11 nucleotides line up with TRBD2. The CDR3 runs 15 residues. The germline V gene has CDR1 SQVTM and CDR2 ANQGSEA. Losses at the gene ends were 7 bases for V and 4 bases for J; bases not matched to a gene: 10. The DNA of the CDR3 is TGCAGCGCCAAGGTAGCGGGGGGGCAGGCAGATACGCAGTATTTT. This codes for CSAKVAGGQADTQYF.

CDR3 coding DNA: TGTGCCTTGGGAAACAGGGGATGGGAGACCCAGTACTTC. Protein sequence: CALGNRGWETQYF. The chain couples TRBV28 to TRBJ2-4; TRBD1 agrees at 7 bases. The J call may be mistaken, given a closer DNA end match to TRBJ2-5. CDR1 and CDR2 (germline): MDHEN, SYDVKM. The CDR3 has 13 residues.

This clonotype was observed at least ten times. The chain combines TRBV6-5 with TRBJ2-7; D is possibly TRBD2 (6 bases). Germline-derived CDR1 and CDR2 are MNHEY and SVGAGI. The CDR3 runs 15 residues. The ends were cut back, 2 bases at V and 0 bases at J, with 11 bases in the middle. The CDR3 nucleotides read TGTGCCAGCAGTTACGTGGCGGGAAGCTCCTACGAGCAGTACTTC. This sequence encodes CASSYVAGSSYEQYF.

For this clonotype: Relative to the germline gene, one junction end is altered; a read error may explain this. The genes are TRBV6-2 or TRBV6-3 and TRBJ2-4, with TRBD1 identical over 7 bases. The J call may be mistaken, given a closer DNA end match to TRBJ2-7. Germline CDR1 is MNHEY and CDR2 is SVGEGT. This CDR3 contains 16 residues. The DNA of the CDR3 is TGTGTCAGCAGACCGAGGACAGGCGTTCCTATTTACGAGCAGTACTTC. Amino acids: CVSRPRTGVPIYEQYF.

The chain joins TRBV28 to TRBJ1-2; no clear D gene. The CDR3 runs 14 residues. With 8 bases removed from V and 4 bases from J, the gap between germline ends came to 17 bases. Germline V gene data show CDR1 as MDHEN and CDR2 as SYDVKM. CDR3 sequence reads: CASAQRGKTYGYTF. CDR3 bases: TGTGCCAGCGCCCAACGTGGGAAAACCTATGGCTACACCTTC.

This clonotype was picked up a small number of times. This chain joins TRBV20-1 and TRBJ1-2, with 7 nucleotides matching TRBD1. After removal of 3 bases from V and 6 bases from J, the junction contained 4 bases not matched to a gene. Germline V CDR1 and CDR2: DFQATT, SNEGSKA (reference sequence). This CDR3 spans 12 amino acids. Here the CDR3 reads CSARVQGDGYTF. The CDR3 coding sequence is TGCAGTGCTAGGGTTCAGGGGGATGGCTACACCTTC.

The chain couples TRBV29-1 to TRBJ2-3; D is undetermined. The ends were cut back, 5 bases at V and 4 bases at J, with 10 bases in the middle. CDR3 length: 12 residues. CDR1 and CDR2 from the germline V gene are SQVTM and ANQGSEA. The CDR3 region is CSVSRLADTQYF. The CDR3 bases are TGCAGCGTTTCCCGGTTAGCAGATACGCAGTATTTT.

The CDR3 DNA follows: TGTGCCAGCTCACCAGCGACAGGTACTACGTGGGAGCAGTACTTC. This sequence encodes CASSPATGTTWEQYF. The rearrangement uses TRBV18 and TRBJ2-4, with D possibly TRBD1 on 6 matching bases. V lost 2 bases and J 13 bases, leaving 21 bases between the germline ends. Germline CDR1 is KGHSH and CDR2 is LQKENI. The CDR3 covers 15 residues.

The CDR3, as DNA: TGTGCCAGCAGTTTAGGGGGACAGGGCCCTTTAGCCAAAAACATTCAGTACTTC. The encoded protein is CASSLGGQGPLAKNIQYF. J is TRBJ2-4 and V is TRBV27, with 9 bases that match TRBD1. Trimming cost V 2 bases and J 0 bases; bases outside gene matches: 8. The CDR3 has 18 amino acids. Germline CDR1 is MNHEY and CDR2 is SMNVEV (reference sequence).

This clonotype turned up a few times. The rearrangement links TRBV2 to TRBJ2-4, with D tentatively TRBD2 (6 bases). The DNA end is a closer match to TRBJ2-7, so the J assignment may be wrong. From germline, CDR1 is SNHLY and CDR2 FYNNEI. This CDR3 region has 16 residues. The CDR3 nucleotides are TGTGCCAGCAGTGCGCCGTGGCGGGGAACAACTTACGAGCAGTACTTC. Encoded protein: CASSAPWRGTTYEQYF.

There are a few counts of this clonotype. The rearrangement links TRBV4-3 to TRBJ2-1; TRBD1 might be the D (5 bases). Deletions cut 1 base from V and 8 bases from J, with 9 bases between. Germline V gives CDR1 LGHNA, CDR2 YSLEER. The CDR3 contains 13 residues. CDR3 sequence (DNA): TGCGCCAGCAGCCAAGGCAGGGTCTATGAGCAGTTCTTC. It is translated as CASSQGRVYEQFF.

V gene TRBV20-1 combines with J gene TRBJ2-7; D call uncertain. The DNA matches TRBJ2-5 better at its end, which makes the J call doubtful. This CDR3 has 13 amino acids. CDR1 DFQATT and CDR2 SNEGSKA come from the germline V gene (reference sequence). CDR3 protein: CSVPPHGMETQYF. The CDR3 bases are TGCAGTGTCCCGCCCCACGGCATGGAGACCCAGTACTTC.

The chain uses TRBV6-1 and TRBJ1-1; D not resolved. CDR3 length: 12 residues. Germline loops: CDR1 MNHNS, CDR2 SASEGT. V was pared by 3 bases and J by 7 bases, with 9 bases between. CDR3 loop: CASSDRRVEAFF. The CDR3 DNA reads TGTGCCAGCAGTGATCGACGGGTTGAAGCTTTCTTT.

The sample holds one count of this clonotype. The chain employs TRBV20-1 and TRBJ2-4; 13 nucleotides align to TRBD2. Germline V CDR1 and CDR2: DFQATT, SNEGSKA (reference sequence). The J segment lost 8 bases and the V segment lost 3 bases, leaving 4 bases of the junction unmatched. There are 14 residues in the CDR3. The CDR3: CSASELAGGHIQYF. The CDR3 bases are TGCAGTGCTAGCGAACTAGCGGGGGGGCACATTCAGTACTTC.

The chain joins TRBV9 to TRBJ2-1; possibly TRBD1 for D (5 bases). The CDR3 length is 14 residues. Germline assignment: CDR1 SGDLS and CDR2 YYNGEE. Trimming took 0 bases from V and 15 from J, leaving 19 bases between them. In DNA form, the CDR3 reads TGTGCCAGCAGCGTAGATGGGGCGCCAGGATCGAGGTTCTTC. This sequence encodes CASSVDGAPGSRFF.

This clonotype was observed a single time. This rearrangement joins TRBV25-1 to TRBJ1-2; perhaps TRBD1 as D (5 bases). CDR1 is MGHDK, CDR2 SYGVNS, per germline. Trimming removed 6 bases from V and 10 bases from J, with 21 bases in between. CDR3 length: 14 amino acids. The CDR3 sequence: CASREDSTGFDYTF. DNA for the CDR3: TGTGCCAGCAGAGAAGACAGCACTGGTTTTGACTACACCTTC.

The chain has TRBV20-1 and TRBJ1-1, with 10 nucleotides matching TRBD1. The CDR3 spans 15 residues. Germline-derived CDR1 and CDR2 are DFQATT and SNEGSKA (reference sequence). J gave up 0 bases and V 8 bases, and 9 bases lay outside the gene matches. CDR3 in DNA: TGCAGTATTCCCGGGGACAGGGGAATGAACACTGAAGCTTTCTTT. Amino acid sequence: CSIPGDRGMNTEAFF.

This clonotype was counted only a few times. Its ends do not fully match the called genes, so a read error is possible. V and J are TRBV4-2 and TRBJ1-2; D gene uncertain. CDR3 size: 14 residues. The germline V gene encodes CDR1 LGHNA and CDR2 YNFKEQ. The CDR3 loop is CASSQEVPSNGYTF. CDR3 bases: TGTGCCAGCAGCCAAGAGGTCCCCTCTAATGGGTACACCTTC.

The genes are TRBV5-4 and TRBJ1-4, with 7 bases fitting TRBD1. V dropped 0 bases and J dropped 2; count of bases not matched to a gene: 10. The germline gives CDR1 SGHNT, CDR2 YYREEE (reference sequence). The CDR3 covers 18 residues. CDR3 region: CASSLGPNRGRTNEKLFF. Here the CDR3 DNA reads TGTGCCAGCAGCTTGGGACCAAACAGGGGAAGGACTAATGAAAAACTGTTTTTT.

A few counts support this clonotype. This sequence joins TRBV20-1 and TRBJ2-3; 10 bases are shared with TRBD2. CDR3 size: 16 residues. Trimming took 3 bases from V and 3 from J; bases not matched to a gene: 9. CDR1 and CDR2 (germline): DFQATT, SNEGSKA (reference sequence). CDR3 bases: TGCAGTGCTAGTCCAGCGGGGGGGAGTGTAACAGATACGCAGTATTTT. This codes for CSASPAGGSVTDTQYF.

The gene calls are TRBV18 and TRBJ2-5; D might be TRBD1 (6 bases). Germline lookup yields CDR1 KGHSH and CDR2 LQKENI. The CDR3 has 15 amino acids. Trimming took 0 bases from V and 3 from J, leaving 11 bases between them. The CDR3 is CASSPPNRAKETQYF. In nucleotides, the CDR3 is TGTGCCAGCTCACCACCGAACAGGGCCAAAGAGACCCAGTACTTC.

This chain's CDR3 is CASRTTGTQETQYF. CDR3 bases: TGTGCCAGCAGAACCACAGGGACCCAAGAGACCCAGTACTTC. The chain employs TRBV2 and TRBJ2-5; a possible D gene is TRBD1 (6 bases). Germline CDR1 and CDR2: SNHLY and FYNNEI. There are 14 residues in the CDR3. V shed 6 bases and J shed 1 base, with 12 bases lying between them.

This chain links TRBV20-1 with TRBJ2-3; D assignment may be TRBD1 or TRBD2 (5 bases each). V was trimmed by 2 bases and J by 6 bases, leaving 21 bases between them. From germline, CDR1 is DFQATT and CDR2 SNEGSKA (reference sequence). The CDR3 contains 16 residues. CDR3 DNA sequence: TGCAGTGCTAGATCGAGGGGTAGGGGCGCCGGGGATACGCAGTATTTT. It encodes CSARSRGRGAGDTQYF.

The rearrangement links TRBV2 to TRBJ2-1, with 8 bases fitting TRBD1. Germline V gene lookup returns CDR1 SNHLY and CDR2 FYNNEI. V dropped 7 bases and J dropped 7; count of bases not matched to a gene: 9. The CDR3 length is 14 residues. This CDR3 is CASNGQGFGNEQFF. The CDR3, as DNA: TGTGCCAGCAATGGACAGGGATTTGGTAATGAGCAGTTCTTC.

The rearrangement uses TRBV20-1 and TRBJ2-3; the match to TRBD2 covers 7 bases. This CDR3 has 17 residues. V lost 5 bases and J lost 3; bases outside the gene matches: 17. Germline assignment: CDR1 DFQATT and CDR2 SNEGSKA (reference sequence). The CDR3 region has the DNA TGCAGTGCTGGCCCCCCCAGCGGGGTTCGTGTAACAGATACGCAGTATTTT. It yields the protein CSAGPPSGVRVTDTQYF.

This clonotype was observed a few times. The J gene is TRBJ1-2, the V gene TRBV7-9; perhaps TRBD1 as D (5 bases). The CDR3 is 17 residues long. Trimming pared 1 base from V and 0 bases from J, leaving 15 bases between. Germline values: CDR1 SEHNR, CDR2 FQNEAQ (reference sequence). The CDR3 DNA follows: TGTGCCAGCAGCTTAGTAGTAGGATCAGGGCCTAACTATGGCTACACCTTC. This translates into CASSLVVGSGPNYGYTF.

The chain employs TRBV28 and TRBJ2-5; 11 bases match TRBD2. The germline gives CDR1 MDHEN, CDR2 SYDVKM. V dropped 7 bases and J dropped 2; count of bases not matched to a gene: 3. The CDR3 covers 14 residues. CDR3 DNA sequence: TGTGCCAGCACACTAGCGGGGGTACAAGAGACCCAGTACTTC. It specifies CASTLAGVQETQYF.

The chain couples TRBV6-2 or TRBV6-3 to TRBJ2-3; no reliable D call. CDR3 length: 14 residues. Trimming shortened V by 2 bases and J by 1 base, and 7 bases separated the two germline ends. Looked up from germline, CDR1 is MNHEY and CDR2 is SVGEGT. CDR3 bases: TGTGCCAGCAGTTACCGCTTTCGCACAGATACGCAGTATTTT. Amino acid sequence: CASSYRFRTDTQYF.

The rearrangement uses TRBV21-1 and TRBJ1-6. TRBV21-1 is a pseudogene. The CDR3 contains 13 residues. For the CDR3, the DNA is TGTGCCAGCAGCATCGGACGACCTTCACCCCTCCACTTT. Translating it yields CASSIGRPSPLHF.